These 8 T cell receptor beta chains share one sample of origin, sequenced in a study of T cell repertoires and HLA-DP antigens. This table comes from immunoSEQ multiplex PCR, and its TCRdb copy is limited to in-frame clones, with some not included. The table lists approximately 2,000 clones, less than 80% of them singletons. After about 16 days, CD4+ cells were restimulated more than 20 h with the same allogeneic DPB1. Retrovirally transduced HeLa cells with HLA-DPA1/DPB1, HLA-DM, invariant chain and CD80 served as stimulators. The sample comprised CD137- CD4+ T cells from cultured PBMCs. These receptors originate from a man aged 50-59 years in good health and CMV-seronegative.

The table lists this clone with a few counts. The V and J genes are TRBV11-3 and TRBJ2-7; D remains unclear. The CDR3 is 13 amino acids. Germline CDR1 and CDR2: SGHNT and YENEEA. V was shortened by 3 bases and J by 3 bases, with 9 bases between the two germline ends. For the CDR3, the DNA is TGTGCCAGCAGCTTGAAACCGGGCTACGAGCAGTACTTC. Its protein is CASSLKPGYEQYF.

The chain couples TRBV5-4 to TRBJ1-2, with 7 bases matching TRBD1. Unmatched junction bases numbered 4, after V lost 4 bases and J lost 4 bases. From germline, CDR1 is SGHNT and CDR2 YYREEE (reference sequence). This CDR3 has 13 amino acids. CDR3 bases: TGTGCCAGCAGCGCCACAGGGGTCTATGGCTACACCTTC. Translated: CASSATGVYGYTF.

The chain couples TRBV9 to TRBJ1-3; no firm D call. CDR3 length: 14 residues. CDR1 is SGDLS and CDR2 is YYNGEE in the germline V gene. Between the trimmed V and J ends, which lost 2 bases and 2 bases, there was a span of 8 bases. CDR3: CASSVGSPGNTIYF. In DNA form, the CDR3 reads TGTGCCAGCAGCGTTGGGTCCCCTGGAAACACCATATATTTT.

V is TRBV2 and J is TRBJ2-7; no clear D. This CDR3 is 11 amino acids long. Germline CDR1 reads SNHLY; CDR2 reads FYNNEI. V lost 2 bases, J lost 6 bases, and 5 bases lay in between. Here the CDR3 DNA reads TGTGCCAGCAGTGAATTTCGCGAGCAGTACTTC. This translates into CASSEFREQYF.

This clone has a handful of counts. The chain carries TRBV7-2 and TRBJ1-3; tentative D call: TRBD1 (5 bases). The CDR3 runs 15 residues. Trimming took off 4 bases at V and 2 bases at J, with 12 bases between the two ends. Germline CDR1 reads SGHTA; CDR2 reads FQGNSA. The CDR3 here is CASSSTRVPGNTIYF. The CDR3 bases are TGTGCCAGCAGCTCAACCAGGGTGCCTGGAAACACCATATATTTT.

The chain combines TRBV6-5 with TRBJ1-5, with D possibly matching TRBD1 (5 bases). V dropped 5 bases and J dropped 2 bases, with 13 bases sitting between them. The CDR3 length is 15 residues. Germline-derived CDR1 and CDR2 are MNHEY and SVGAGI. The chain's CDR3 is CASSPQGWGNQPQHF. The CDR3 DNA is TGTGCCAGCAGTCCTCAGGGTTGGGGCAATCAGCCCCAGCATTTT.

V and J are TRBV2 and TRBJ2-5, with 12 positions matching TRBD2. The germline V gene encodes CDR1 SNHLY and CDR2 FYNNEI. This CDR3 is built from 15 residues. J gave up 4 bases and V 8 bases, and 8 bases lay outside the gene matches. CDR3: CASDKAGLAGETQYF. The CDR3 DNA follows: TGTGCCAGCGACAAAGCGGGACTAGCGGGAGAGACCCAGTACTTC. Complete variable domain (other parts from reference TRBV2 and TRBJ2-5): EPEVTQTPSHQVTQMGQEVILRCVPISNHLYFYWYRQILGQKVEFLVSFYNNEISEKSEIFDDQFSVERPDGSNFTLKIRSTKLEDSAMYFCASDKAGLAGETQYFGPGTRLLVL.

J is TRBJ2-5 and V is TRBV30; D perhaps matches TRBD2 (5 bases). This CDR3 contains 14 residues. Trimming pared 2 bases from V and 5 bases from J, leaving 15 bases between. Germline V CDR1 and CDR2: GTSNPN, SVGIG (reference sequence). The CDR3 is CAWSRVHGIETQYF. The DNA for the CDR3 is TGTGCCTGGAGTAGGGTCCACGGGATCGAGACCCAGTACTTC.